The rows below give T cell receptor beta chains drawn from one sample of a study of blood T cell repertoires in COVID-19. Sequencing used immunoSEQ multiplex PCR; TCRdb keeps in-frame clones, though not all of them. The repertoire holds a few hundred thousand clones, with approximately 83% as singletons. Input material: PBMCs or T cells enriched from blood (not recorded which). All receptors come from a woman under 40 who had recovered from COVID-19. Each CDR3 is given with its conserved first and last residue. D genes are given only for firm matches. Part of the rows lack a size; the others show once, few, many or a class for expanded clones.

j_gene: TRBJ2-7
abundance: NA
v_gene: TRBV3-1/TRBV3-2
d_gene: TRBD2
len: 13
CDR3nt: TGTGCCAGCAGCGGACTAGCCGGGTACGAGCAGTACTTC
CDR3aa: CASSGLAGYEQYF

j_gene: TRBJ1-3
abundance: NA
v_gene: TRBV7-9
d_gene: NA
len: 17
CDR3nt: TGTGCCAGCAGCTCGAGAGGAGGACAGATCTCTGGAAACACCATATATTTT
CDR3aa: CASSSRGGQISGNTIYF

j_gene: TRBJ1-5
abundance: NA
v_gene: TRBV29-1
d_gene: NA
len: 12
CDR3nt: TGCAGCGTGGCGGGGGGCAATCAGCCCCAGCATTTT
CDR3aa: CSVAGGNQPQHF

j_gene: TRBJ1-2
abundance: NA
v_gene: TRBV27
d_gene: TRBD1
len: 17
CDR3nt: TGTGCCAGCAGTTTACGGGCCGAAACAGGGGGCCTCTATGGCTACACCTTC
CDR3aa: CASSLRAETGGLYGYTF

j_gene: TRBJ2-1
abundance: NA
v_gene: TRBV7-2
d_gene: TRBD2
len: 17
CDR3nt: TGTGCCAGCAGCTCTGCCCAAGCGGGAAGCTCCTACAATGAGCAGTTCTTC
CDR3aa: CASSSAQAGSSYNEQFF

j_gene: TRBJ1-4
abundance: NA
v_gene: TRBV5-4
d_gene: TRBD1
len: 18
CDR3nt: TGTGCCAGCAGACTGCAGGGGGCTTCCCCGATGGCTAATGAAAAACTGTTTTTT
CDR3aa: CASRLQGASPMANEKLFF

j_gene: TRBJ2-3
abundance: NA
v_gene: TRBV5-1
d_gene: TRBD1
len: 15
CDR3nt: TGCGCCAGCAGCCGGGACAGGGGGCGCATGGATACGCAGTATTTT
CDR3aa: CASSRDRGRMDTQYF

j_gene: TRBJ1-6
abundance: NA
v_gene: TRBV6-5
d_gene: TRBD1
len: 16
CDR3nt: TGTGCCAGCAGTTACTCCCCCGGGACAGGCAATTCACCCCTCCACTTT
CDR3aa: CASSYSPGTGNSPLHF

j_gene: TRBJ2-3
abundance: NA
v_gene: TRBV18
d_gene: TRBD2
len: 16
CDR3nt: TGTGCCAGCTCACCCCCAGGGGTAGCGGGGTCAGATACGCAGTATTTT
CDR3aa: CASSPPGVAGSDTQYF

j_gene: TRBJ1-1
abundance: NA
v_gene: TRBV19
d_gene: NA
len: 14
CDR3nt: TGTGCCAGTAGTATCTGGGGGCTTGGTACTGAAGCTTTCTTT
CDR3aa: CASSIWGLGTEAFF

j_gene: TRBJ1-4
abundance: NA
v_gene: TRBV11-2
d_gene: NA
len: 14
CDR3nt: TGTGCCACCACGGTTGGAGGGAGCAATGAAAAACTGTTTTTT
CDR3aa: CATTVGGSNEKLFF

j_gene: TRBJ1-2
abundance: once
v_gene: TRBV25-1
d_gene: TRBD1
len: 15
CDR3nt: TGTGCCAGCAGTGTGCTACAGGGGAATGACTATGGCTACACCTTC
CDR3aa: CASSVLQGNDYGYTF

j_gene: TRBJ1-2
abundance: NA
v_gene: TRBV7-9
d_gene: NA
len: 15
CDR3nt: TGTGCCAGCAGCTGGGGCTCGGGGGTTTACAATGGCTACACCTTC
CDR3aa: CASSWGSGVYNGYTF

j_gene: TRBJ1-1
abundance: NA
v_gene: TRBV11-2
d_gene: TRBD1
len: 14
CDR3nt: TGTGCCAGCAGCTTAGCAGGGGGCAACACTGAAGCTTTCTTT
CDR3aa: CASSLAGGNTEAFF

j_gene: TRBJ2-1
abundance: NA
v_gene: TRBV30
d_gene: NA
len: 15
CDR3nt: TGTGCCTGGAGTGTACAAACCAACTCCTACAATGAGCAGTTCTTC
CDR3aa: CAWSVQTNSYNEQFF

j_gene: TRBJ2-2
abundance: NA
v_gene: TRBV7-2
d_gene: NA
len: 14
CDR3nt: TGTGCCAGCAGCTCGAGACAGAACACCGGGGAGCTGTTTTTT
CDR3aa: CASSSRQNTGELFF

j_gene: TRBJ2-3
abundance: NA
v_gene: TRBV30
d_gene: TRBD2
len: 17
CDR3nt: TGTGCCTGGAGAGGACTAGCGGGGGGGCGGGGCACAGATACGCAGTATTTT
CDR3aa: CAWRGLAGGRGTDTQYF

j_gene: TRBJ2-7
abundance: once
v_gene: TRBV25-1
d_gene: NA
len: 15
CDR3nt: TGTGCCAGCAGATCACCGGGACATTATATCTACGAGCAGTACTTC
CDR3aa: CASRSPGHYIYEQYF

j_gene: TRBJ2-5
abundance: NA
v_gene: TRBV11-1
d_gene: NA
len: 14
CDR3nt: TGTGCCAGCAGCCTAGACGGGAACCAAGAGACCCAGTACTTC
CDR3aa: CASSLDGNQETQYF

j_gene: TRBJ2-7
abundance: NA
v_gene: TRBV27
d_gene: NA
len: 14
CDR3nt: TGTGCCAGCAGTTTACAGGGGACGGGAATGGAGCAGTACTTC
CDR3aa: CASSLQGTGMEQYF

j_gene: TRBJ2-5
abundance: NA
v_gene: TRBV11-2
d_gene: TRBD2
len: 16
CDR3nt: TGTGCCAGCAGCTTAGGACTAGCGGGGAACCAAGAGACCCAGTACTTC
CDR3aa: CASSLGLAGNQETQYF

j_gene: TRBJ1-4
abundance: NA
v_gene: TRBV19
d_gene: NA
len: 13
CDR3nt: TGTGCCAGTAGTATCAAACAGGGTGAAAAACTGTTTTTT
CDR3aa: CASSIKQGEKLFF

j_gene: TRBJ1-2
abundance: NA
v_gene: TRBV29-1
d_gene: NA
len: 12
CDR3nt: TGCAGCGTTTCGGGGGGCAACTATGGCTACACCTTC
CDR3aa: CSVSGGNYGYTF

j_gene: TRBJ2-7
abundance: NA
v_gene: TRBV4-1
d_gene: NA
len: 12
CDR3nt: TGCGCCAGCCGTGGTAGCTCCTACGAGCAGTACTTC
CDR3aa: CASRGSSYEQYF

j_gene: TRBJ1-1
abundance: NA
v_gene: TRBV19
d_gene: TRBD1
len: 16
CDR3nt: TGTGCCAGCACCCGGGACAGGGGAAAAGAACCCACTGAAGCTTTCTTT
CDR3aa: CASTRDRGKEPTEAFF

j_gene: TRBJ2-5
abundance: many
v_gene: TRBV5-4
d_gene: TRBD2
len: 13
CDR3nt: TGTGCCAGCTGGACTAGGCCCCAAGAGACCCAGTACTTC
CDR3aa: CASWTRPQETQYF

j_gene: TRBJ2-7
abundance: NA
v_gene: TRBV11-2
d_gene: NA
len: 13
CDR3nt: TGTGCCAGCAGCTTAGTCCGGGGTAGCGAGCAGTACTTC
CDR3aa: CASSLVRGSEQYF

j_gene: TRBJ2-7
abundance: NA
v_gene: TRBV5-1
d_gene: NA
len: 11
CDR3nt: TGCGCCAGCAGCCCAGGAAACGAGCAGTACTTC
CDR3aa: CASSPGNEQYF

j_gene: TRBJ2-2
abundance: NA
v_gene: TRBV7-8
d_gene: NA
len: 15
CDR3nt: TGTGCCAGCAGCTTAAATCGCCGGGAAACCGGGGAGCTGTTTTTT
CDR3aa: CASSLNRRETGELFF

j_gene: TRBJ2-7
abundance: NA
v_gene: TRBV25-1
d_gene: TRBD1
len: 16
CDR3nt: TGTGCCAGCAGTGAATCCATGGGGACAGGGTCGCACGAGCAGTACTTC
CDR3aa: CASSESMGTGSHEQYF

j_gene: TRBJ2-5
abundance: few
v_gene: TRBV10-1
d_gene: NA
len: 13
CDR3nt: TGCGCCAGCAGCCGACAGGCACAAGAGACCCAGTACTTC
CDR3aa: CASSRQAQETQYF

j_gene: TRBJ1-1
abundance: NA
v_gene: TRBV5-8
d_gene: NA
len: 16
CDR3nt: TGTGCCAGCAGCCTGGAGGAGGGACGAGGGAACACTGAAGCTTTCTTT
CDR3aa: CASSLEEGRGNTEAFF

j_gene: TRBJ2-1
abundance: NA
v_gene: TRBV14
d_gene: TRBD2
len: 15
CDR3nt: TGTGCCAGCAGCCAAGGGCCGGGAGGCTACAATGAGCAGTTCTTC
CDR3aa: CASSQGPGGYNEQFF

j_gene: TRBJ1-2
abundance: NA
v_gene: TRBV19
d_gene: TRBD1
len: 16
CDR3nt: TGTGCCAGTAGTATAGGGACAGGGGGACTTGGCTATGGCTACACCTTC
CDR3aa: CASSIGTGGLGYGYTF

j_gene: TRBJ1-5
abundance: NA
v_gene: TRBV19
d_gene: NA
len: 17
CDR3nt: TGTGCCAGTAGTATGGGACACGGACTGATTAGCAATCAGCCCCAGCATTTT
CDR3aa: CASSMGHGLISNQPQHF

j_gene: TRBJ2-2
abundance: NA
v_gene: TRBV27
d_gene: NA
len: 16
CDR3nt: TGTGCCAGCAGTTTAAGATGGACAGCGAACACCGGGGAGCTGTTTTTT
CDR3aa: CASSLRWTANTGELFF

j_gene: TRBJ2-1
abundance: NA
v_gene: TRBV29-1
d_gene: NA
len: 13
CDR3nt: TGCAGCGAGACCCACAGCTCCTACAATGAGCAGTTCTTC
CDR3aa: CSETHSSYNEQFF

j_gene: TRBJ2-3
abundance: NA
v_gene: TRBV11-1
d_gene: TRBD2
len: 16
CDR3nt: TGTGCCAGCAGCTTACGGCTAGCGGGAGCGGGAGATACGCAGTATTTT
CDR3aa: CASSLRLAGAGDTQYF

j_gene: TRBJ1-2
abundance: NA
v_gene: TRBV3-1/TRBV3-2
d_gene: NA
len: 19
CDR3nt: TGTGCCAGCAGCCAAGATCTAGGTACAGGGAGATTCCAATCCTATGGCTACACCTTC
CDR3aa: CASSQDLGTGRFQSYGYTF

j_gene: TRBJ1-2
abundance: NA
v_gene: TRBV5-4
d_gene: TRBD1
len: 17
CDR3nt: TGTGCCAGCAGCGAGTACAGGGGGCGATCTGCGCGCTATGGCTACACCTTC
CDR3aa: CASSEYRGRSARYGYTF

j_gene: TRBJ1-4
abundance: NA
v_gene: TRBV7-8
d_gene: NA
len: 16
CDR3nt: TGTGCCAGCAGCTTAGCAGACGGAGCCTTTAGAGAAAAACTGTTTTTT
CDR3aa: CASSLADGAFREKLFF

j_gene: TRBJ2-7
abundance: few
v_gene: TRBV19
d_gene: TRBD1
len: 14
CDR3nt: TGTGCCAGTAGTGCCGGGACAGGGTCCCACGAGCAGTACTTC
CDR3aa: CASSAGTGSHEQYF

j_gene: TRBJ2-1
abundance: NA
v_gene: TRBV6-5
d_gene: TRBD2
len: 15
CDR3nt: TGTGCCAGCTCGACTAGCGGGGGTTCCTACAATGAGCAGTTCTTC
CDR3aa: CASSTSGGSYNEQFF

j_gene: TRBJ1-4
abundance: NA
v_gene: TRBV6-5
d_gene: NA
len: 13
CDR3nt: TGTGCCAGCAGCCAGAGGGAGGGGGAAAAACTGTTTTTT
CDR3aa: CASSQREGEKLFF

j_gene: TRBJ2-1
abundance: NA
v_gene: TRBV7-3
d_gene: TRBD2
len: 15
CDR3nt: TGTGCCAGCAGCAGAAAGTCTAGCGGGAACAATGAGCAGTTCTTC
CDR3aa: CASSRKSSGNNEQFF

j_gene: TRBJ2-7
abundance: NA
v_gene: TRBV4-2
d_gene: TRBD1
len: 15
CDR3nt: TGTGCCAGCAGCCCCCCCGGACAGGGGAATGGCGAGCAGTACTTC
CDR3aa: CASSPPGQGNGEQYF

j_gene: TRBJ1-1
abundance: NA
v_gene: TRBV29-1
d_gene: NA
len: 15
CDR3nt: TGCAGCGTTGCTAGGTCGGGACTCCCCCGCACTGAAGCTTTCTTT
CDR3aa: CSVARSGLPRTEAFF

j_gene: TRBJ2-3
abundance: NA
v_gene: TRBV29-1
d_gene: TRBD2
len: 14
CDR3nt: TGCAGCGTTGCAGCGGGAGGGAGCACAGATACGCAGTATTTT
CDR3aa: CSVAAGGSTDTQYF

j_gene: TRBJ1-1
abundance: NA
v_gene: TRBV11-2
d_gene: TRBD1
len: 16
CDR3nt: TGTGCCAGCAGCTTACTCGGGACAGGGACGAACACTGAAGCTTTCTTT
CDR3aa: CASSLLGTGTNTEAFF

j_gene: TRBJ1-2
abundance: NA
v_gene: TRBV6-2/TRBV6-3
d_gene: NA
len: 13
CDR3nt: TGTGCCAGCAGCCTCCAGGGCAACTATGGCTACACCTTC
CDR3aa: CASSLQGNYGYTF

j_gene: TRBJ1-2
abundance: NA
v_gene: TRBV5-1
d_gene: NA
len: 16
CDR3nt: TGCGCCAGCAGCCGCGGGCGAGAGCCTTCTAACTATGGCTACACCTTC
CDR3aa: CASSRGREPSNYGYTF

j_gene: TRBJ1-2
abundance: NA
v_gene: TRBV28
d_gene: NA
len: 11
CDR3nt: TGTGCCAGCAGACCAGACTATGGCTACACCTTC
CDR3aa: CASRPDYGYTF

j_gene: TRBJ1-1
abundance: NA
v_gene: TRBV28
d_gene: NA
len: 15
CDR3nt: TGTGCCAGCAGATGGCTGGGGACAAAGAACACTGAAGCTTTCTTT
CDR3aa: CASRWLGTKNTEAFF

j_gene: TRBJ1-5
abundance: NA
v_gene: TRBV6-5
d_gene: NA
len: 14
CDR3nt: TGTGCCAGCAGTTACCGGGGGAGCAATCAGCCCCAGCATTTT
CDR3aa: CASSYRGSNQPQHF

j_gene: TRBJ1-2
abundance: NA
v_gene: TRBV6-2/TRBV6-3
d_gene: TRBD1
len: 15
CDR3nt: TGTGCCAGCAGTTACCGGGACAGGGGTAACTATGGCCACACCTTC
CDR3aa: CASSYRDRGNYGHTF

j_gene: TRBJ2-7
abundance: once
v_gene: TRBV5-4
d_gene: TRBD2
len: 14
CDR3nt: TGTGCCAGCAGCTCAAAGCGGGAGCTGGGCGAGCAGTACTTC
CDR3aa: CASSSKRELGEQYF

j_gene: TRBJ2-3
abundance: NA
v_gene: TRBV18
d_gene: NA
len: 13
CDR3nt: TGTGCCAGCTCACCCCCAGGGTCAGATACGCAGTATTTT
CDR3aa: CASSPPGSDTQYF